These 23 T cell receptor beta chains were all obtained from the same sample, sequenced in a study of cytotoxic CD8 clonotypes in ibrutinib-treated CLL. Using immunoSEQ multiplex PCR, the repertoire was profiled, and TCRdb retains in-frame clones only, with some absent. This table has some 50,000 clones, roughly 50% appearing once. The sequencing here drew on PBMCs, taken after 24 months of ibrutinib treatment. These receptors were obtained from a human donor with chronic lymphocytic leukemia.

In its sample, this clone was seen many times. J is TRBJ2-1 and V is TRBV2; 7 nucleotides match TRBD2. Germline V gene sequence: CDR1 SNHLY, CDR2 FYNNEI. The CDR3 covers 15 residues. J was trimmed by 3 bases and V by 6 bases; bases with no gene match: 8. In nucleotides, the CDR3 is TGTGCCAGCAGGGTTAGCGGGTCAAGCTACAATGAGCAGTTCTTC. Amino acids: CASRVSGSSYNEQFF. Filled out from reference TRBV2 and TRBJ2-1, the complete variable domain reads EPEVTQTPSHQVTQMGQEVILRCVPISNHLYFYWYRQILGQKVEFLVSFYNNEISEKSEIFDDQFSVERPDGSNFTLKIRSTKLEDSAMYFCASRVSGSSYNEQFFGPGTRLTVL.

CDR3 region: CASSPQGSSGANVLTF. Here the CDR3 DNA reads TGTGCCAGCTCACCACAGGGGAGCTCTGGGGCCAACGTCCTGACTTTC. The V and J genes are TRBV18 and TRBJ2-6; perhaps D is TRBD1 or TRBD2 (5 bases each). This CDR3 is 16 amino acids long. CDR1 KGHSH and CDR2 LQKENI come from the germline V gene. Trimming took off 1 base at V and 0 bases at J, with 7 bases between the two ends.

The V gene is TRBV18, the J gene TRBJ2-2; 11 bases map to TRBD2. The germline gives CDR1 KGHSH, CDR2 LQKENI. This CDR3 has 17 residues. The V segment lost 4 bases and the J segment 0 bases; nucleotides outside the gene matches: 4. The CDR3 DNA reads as TGTGCCAGCTCACAGCTGACTAGCGGGACGAACACCGGGGAGCTGTTTTTT. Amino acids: CASSQLTSGTNTGELFF.

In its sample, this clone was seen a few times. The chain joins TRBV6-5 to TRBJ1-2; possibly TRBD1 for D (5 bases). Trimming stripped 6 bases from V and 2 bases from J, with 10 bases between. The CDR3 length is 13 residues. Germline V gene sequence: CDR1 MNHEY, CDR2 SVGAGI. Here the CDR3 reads CASSPGRNYGYTF. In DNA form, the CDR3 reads TGTGCCAGCAGCCCGGGACGGAACTATGGCTACACCTTC.

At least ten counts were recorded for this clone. The CDR3 region is CASSLAGPYNEQFF. The CDR3 DNA follows: TGTGCCAGCAGCTTGGCCGGGCCTTACAATGAGCAGTTCTTC. This sequence joins TRBV5-4 and TRBJ2-1; D unresolved. Germline V gene data show CDR1 as SGHNT and CDR2 as YYREEE (reference sequence). The CDR3 has 14 residues. The ends were cut back, 0 bases at V and 4 bases at J, with 8 bases in the middle.

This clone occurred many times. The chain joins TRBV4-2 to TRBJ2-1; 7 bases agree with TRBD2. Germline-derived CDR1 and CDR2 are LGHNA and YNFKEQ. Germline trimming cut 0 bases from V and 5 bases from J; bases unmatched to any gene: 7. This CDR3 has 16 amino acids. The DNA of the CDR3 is TGTGCCAGCAGCCAAGAGAGGCCGGGAGGAGACAATGAGCAGTTCTTC. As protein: CASSQERPGGDNEQFF.

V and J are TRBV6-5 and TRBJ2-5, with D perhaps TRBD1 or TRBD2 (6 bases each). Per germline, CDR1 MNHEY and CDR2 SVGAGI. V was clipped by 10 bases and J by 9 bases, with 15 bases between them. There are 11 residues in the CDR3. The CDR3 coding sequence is TGTGCCACCGCGCTTGGGGGGCCCCAGTACTTC. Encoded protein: CATALGGPQYF.

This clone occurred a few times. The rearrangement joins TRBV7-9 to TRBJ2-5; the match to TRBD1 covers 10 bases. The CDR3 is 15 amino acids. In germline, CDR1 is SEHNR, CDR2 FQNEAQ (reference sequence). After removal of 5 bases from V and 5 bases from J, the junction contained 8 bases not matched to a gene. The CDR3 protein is CASSVGQGTGETQYF. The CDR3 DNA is TGTGCCAGCAGCGTGGGACAGGGGACTGGGGAGACCCAGTACTTC.

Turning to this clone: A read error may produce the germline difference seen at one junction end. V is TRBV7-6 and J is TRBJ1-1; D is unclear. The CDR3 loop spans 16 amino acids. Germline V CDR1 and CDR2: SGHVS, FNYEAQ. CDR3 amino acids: CVSSPQGILLNTEAFF. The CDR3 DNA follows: TGTGTCAGCAGCCCTCAAGGGATACTCCTGAACACTGAAGCTTTCTTT. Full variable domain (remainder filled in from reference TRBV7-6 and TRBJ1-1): GAGVSQSPRYKVTKRGQDVALRCDPISGHVSLYWYRQALGQGPEFLTYFNYEAQQDKSGLPNDRFSAERPEGSISTLTIQRTEQRDSAMYRCVSSPQGILLNTEAFFGQGTRLTVV.

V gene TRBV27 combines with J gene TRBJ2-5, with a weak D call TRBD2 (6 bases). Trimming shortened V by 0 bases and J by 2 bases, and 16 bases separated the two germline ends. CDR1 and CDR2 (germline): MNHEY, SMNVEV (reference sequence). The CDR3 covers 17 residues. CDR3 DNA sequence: TGTGCCAGCAGTTTATCGGGGTGGGGGGTGTCTCAAGAGACCCAGTACTTC. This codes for CASSLSGWGVSQETQYF.

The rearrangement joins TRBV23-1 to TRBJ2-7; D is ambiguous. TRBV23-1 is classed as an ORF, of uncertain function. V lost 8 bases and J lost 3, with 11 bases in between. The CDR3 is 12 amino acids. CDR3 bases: TGCGCCAGCCTCCCTCGCGGCTACGAGCAGTACGTC. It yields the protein CASLPRGYEQYV.

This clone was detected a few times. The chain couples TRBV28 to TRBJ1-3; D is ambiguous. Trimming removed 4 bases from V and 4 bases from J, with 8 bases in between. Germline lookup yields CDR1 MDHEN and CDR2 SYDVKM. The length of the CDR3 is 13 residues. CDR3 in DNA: TGTGCCAGCAGTTCCCTCGGGGGAAACACCATATATTTT. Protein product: CASSSLGGNTIYF.

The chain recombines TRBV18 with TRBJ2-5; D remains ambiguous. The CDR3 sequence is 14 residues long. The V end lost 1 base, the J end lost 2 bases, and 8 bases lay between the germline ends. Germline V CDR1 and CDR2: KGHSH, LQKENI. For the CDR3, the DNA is TGTGCCAGCTCACCACTCTCGGTTCAAGAGACCCAGTACTTC. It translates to CASSPLSVQETQYF.

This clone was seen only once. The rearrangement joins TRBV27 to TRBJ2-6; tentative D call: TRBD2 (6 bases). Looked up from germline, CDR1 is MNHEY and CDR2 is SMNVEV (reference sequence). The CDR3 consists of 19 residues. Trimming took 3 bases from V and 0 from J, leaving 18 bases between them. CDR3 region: CASSFYPRRLGSGANVLTF. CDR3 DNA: TGTGCCAGCAGTTTCTATCCCCGGCGACTAGGCTCTGGGGCCAACGTCCTGACTTTC. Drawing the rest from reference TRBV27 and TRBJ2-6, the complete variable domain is EAQVTQNPRYLITVTGKKLTVTCSQNMNHEYMSWYRQDPGLGLRQIYYSMNVEVTDKGDVPEGYKVSRKEKRNFPLILESPSPNQTSLYFCASSFYPRRLGSGANVLTFGAGSRLTVL.

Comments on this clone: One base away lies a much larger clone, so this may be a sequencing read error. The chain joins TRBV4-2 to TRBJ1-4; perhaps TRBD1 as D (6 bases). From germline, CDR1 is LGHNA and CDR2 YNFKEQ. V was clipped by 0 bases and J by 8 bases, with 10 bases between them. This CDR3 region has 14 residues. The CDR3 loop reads CASSQEGAWEKLFF. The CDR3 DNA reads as TGTGCCAGCAGCCAAGAGGGGGCGTGGGAAAAACTGTTTTTT.

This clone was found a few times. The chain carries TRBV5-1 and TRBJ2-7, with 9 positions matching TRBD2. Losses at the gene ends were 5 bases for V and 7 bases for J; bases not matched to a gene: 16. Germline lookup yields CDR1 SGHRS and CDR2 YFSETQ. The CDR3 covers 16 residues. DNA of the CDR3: TGCGCCAGCAGTCTCGGGGGTTCTAGCGGGACTAGAGAGCAGTACTTC. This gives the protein CASSLGGSSGTREQYF.

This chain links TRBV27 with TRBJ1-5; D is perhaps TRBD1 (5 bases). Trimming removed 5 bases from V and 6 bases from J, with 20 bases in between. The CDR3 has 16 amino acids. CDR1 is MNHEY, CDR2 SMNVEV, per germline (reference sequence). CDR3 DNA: TGTGCCAGCAGTGCATACACAGGTATTGGGGTTCAGCCCCAGCATTTT. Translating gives CASSAYTGIGVQPQHF.

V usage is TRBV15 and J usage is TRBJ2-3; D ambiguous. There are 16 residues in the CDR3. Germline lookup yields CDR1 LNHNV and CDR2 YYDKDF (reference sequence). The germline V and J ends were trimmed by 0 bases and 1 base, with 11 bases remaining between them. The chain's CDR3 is CATSREFGPGTDTQYF. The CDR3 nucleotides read TGTGCCACCAGCAGAGAGTTCGGTCCAGGCACAGATACGCAGTATTTT.

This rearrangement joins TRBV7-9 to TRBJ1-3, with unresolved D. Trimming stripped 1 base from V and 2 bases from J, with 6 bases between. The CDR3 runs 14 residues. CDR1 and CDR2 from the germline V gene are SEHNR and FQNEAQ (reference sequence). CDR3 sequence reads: CASSLGTTGNTIYF. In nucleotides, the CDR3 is TGTGCCAGCAGCTTAGGGACCACTGGAAACACCATATATTTT.

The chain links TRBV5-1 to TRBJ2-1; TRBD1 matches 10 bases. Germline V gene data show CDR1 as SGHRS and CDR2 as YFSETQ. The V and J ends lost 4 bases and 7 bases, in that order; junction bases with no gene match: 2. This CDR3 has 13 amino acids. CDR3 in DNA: TGCGCCAGCAGCGAGGGACAGGGGAATGAGCAGTTCTTC. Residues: CASSEGQGNEQFF.

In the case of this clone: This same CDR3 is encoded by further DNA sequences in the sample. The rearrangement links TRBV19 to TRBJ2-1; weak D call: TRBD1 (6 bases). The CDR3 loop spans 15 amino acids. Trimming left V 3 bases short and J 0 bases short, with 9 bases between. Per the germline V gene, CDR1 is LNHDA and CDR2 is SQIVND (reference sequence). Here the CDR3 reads CASSIQGLSYNEQFF. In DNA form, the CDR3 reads TGTGCCAGTAGTATCCAGGGGCTCTCCTACAATGAGCAGTTCTTC.

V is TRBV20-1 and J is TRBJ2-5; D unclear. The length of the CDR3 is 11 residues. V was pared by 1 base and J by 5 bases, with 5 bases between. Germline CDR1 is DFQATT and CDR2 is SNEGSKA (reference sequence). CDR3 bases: TGCAGTGCTAGAGTCTGGGAGACCCAGTACTTC. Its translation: CSARVWETQYF.

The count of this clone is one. The CDR3 loop reads CASSIGQGINNEQFF. CDR3 DNA: TGTGCCAGTAGTATCGGACAGGGAATTAACAATGAGCAGTTCTTC. V usage is TRBV19 and J usage is TRBJ2-1; 8 bases are a match to TRBD1. The CDR3 is made up of 15 amino acids. The J segment lost 5 bases and the V segment lost 3 bases, leaving 6 bases of the junction unmatched. CDR1 is LNHDA, CDR2 SQIVND, per germline (reference sequence).